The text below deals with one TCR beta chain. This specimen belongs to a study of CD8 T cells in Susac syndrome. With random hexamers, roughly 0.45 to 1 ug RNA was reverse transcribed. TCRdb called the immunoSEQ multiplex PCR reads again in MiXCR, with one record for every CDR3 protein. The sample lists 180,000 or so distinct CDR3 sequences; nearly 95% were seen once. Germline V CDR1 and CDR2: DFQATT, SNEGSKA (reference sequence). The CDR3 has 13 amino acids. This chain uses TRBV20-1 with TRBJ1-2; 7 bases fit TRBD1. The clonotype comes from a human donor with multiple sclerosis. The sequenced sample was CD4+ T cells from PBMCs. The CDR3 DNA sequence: TGCATTACCGACAGGGCAGCTAACTATGGCTACACCTTC. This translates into CITDRAANYGYTF.